Below, 28 T cell receptor beta chains from the same sample are listed, as sequenced in a study of blood T cell repertoires in COVID-19. The assay was immunoSEQ multiplex PCR, and TCRdb's table has in-frame clones only and misses some. Of about 45,000 clones in the sample, approximately 80% were seen once. The sample comprised peripheral blood. The receptor source for this set is a human donor in a cohort sampled during active COVID-19.

The J gene is TRBJ1-4, the V gene TRBV10-2; weak D call: TRBD1 (6 bases). Germline CDR1 and CDR2: WSHSY and SAAADI. The CDR3 is made up of 15 amino acids. V dropped 2 bases and J dropped 1 base, with 8 bases sitting between them. The CDR3 region is CASSETDRTNEKLFF. In nucleotides, the CDR3 is TGCGCCAGCAGTGAGACGGACAGAACTAATGAAAAACTGTTTTTT.

There are a few counts of this clone. The CDR3 sequence is CASSLVSSGSTDTQYF. In nucleotides, the CDR3 is TGTGCCAGCAGCTTGGTATCTAGCGGGAGCACAGATACGCAGTATTTT. This chain links TRBV5-6 with TRBJ2-3; 8 nucleotides align to TRBD2. The V gene end was trimmed by 0 bases and the J gene end by 0 bases; junction bases not matched to a gene: 3. This CDR3 spans 16 amino acids. The germline CDR1 and CDR2 sequences are SGHDT and YYEEEE.

The rearrangement joins TRBV6-5 to TRBJ2-7; TRBD1 matches 10 bases. V was clipped by 2 bases and J by 5 bases; unmatched bases: 6. Germline-derived CDR1 and CDR2 are MNHEY and SVGAGI. CDR3 size: 15 residues. CDR3 sequence (DNA): TGTGCCAGCAGTTACGGGGGGACAGGGGCCAACGAGCAGTACTTC. It translates to CASSYGGTGANEQYF.

The J gene is TRBJ1-2, the V gene TRBV10-2; no firm D call. The CDR3 length is 15 residues. The germline V gene encodes CDR1 WSHSY and CDR2 SAAADI. V was cut by 7 bases and J by 2 bases, with 17 bases left in between. CDR3 loop: CASTLWPARNYGYTF. The CDR3 nucleotides read TGCGCCAGCACCTTGTGGCCAGCTAGAAACTATGGCTACACCTTC.

This clone was seen more than once but under ten times. The rearrangement joins TRBV7-2 to TRBJ2-2, with a tentative D call TRBD1 (6 bases). Germline CDR1 SGHTA, CDR2 FQGNSA. The CDR3 sequence is 13 residues long. DNA for the CDR3: TGTGCAAGCGGACAGTCGAACACCGGGGAGCTGTTTTTT. This sequence encodes CASGQSNTGELFF.

The chain employs TRBV18 and TRBJ1-4, with 7 bases aligning to TRBD1. The CDR3 totals 15 residues. Trimming removed 5 bases from V and 0 bases from J; junction bases left unmatched: 3. Germline lookup yields CDR1 KGHSH and CDR2 LQKENI. The CDR3 sequence is CASSAGQATNEKLFF. CDR3 in DNA: TGTGCCAGCTCAGCAGGACAGGCAACTAATGAAAAACTGTTTTTT. Full variable domain (remainder filled in from reference TRBV18 and TRBJ1-4): NAGVMQNPRHLVRRRGQEARLRCSPMKGHSHVYWYRQLPEEGLKFMVYLQKENIIDESGMPKERFSAEFPKEGPSILRIQQVVRGDSAAYFCASSAGQATNEKLFFGSGTQLSVL.

The chain has TRBV3-1 (or the pseudogene TRBV3-2) and TRBJ2-1; TRBD2 matches 8 bases. CDR1 is LGHDT and CDR2 is YNNKEL in the germline V gene (reference sequence). The J segment lost 8 bases and the V segment lost 0 bases, leaving 6 bases of the junction unmatched. The CDR3 covers 15 residues. CDR3 protein: CASSQEGLVPHEQFF. The CDR3 region has the DNA TGTGCCAGCAGCCAAGAGGGACTAGTCCCCCATGAGCAGTTCTTC.

The chain employs TRBV3-1 (or the pseudogene TRBV3-2) and TRBJ2-1, with a tentative D call TRBD1 (6 bases). CDR1 LGHDT and CDR2 YNNKEL come from the germline V gene (reference sequence). Between the trimmed V and J ends, which lost 1 base and 7 bases, there was a span of 14 bases. This CDR3 has 15 amino acids. DNA of the CDR3: TGTGCCAGCAGCCAAGGTCCGAGTAGGGGGAATGAGCAGTTCTTC. This gives the protein CASSQGPSRGNEQFF.

The chain links TRBV4-1 to TRBJ1-4, with TRBD1 identical over 8 bases. Germline-derived CDR1 and CDR2 are MGHRA and YSYEKL. The CDR3 is 15 amino acids. V lost 4 bases to trimming and J lost 3 bases; unmatched junction nucleotides: 4. CDR3 loop: CASSLTGGSNEKLFF. The CDR3 nucleotides read TGCGCCAGCAGCCTTACAGGGGGATCTAATGAAAAACTGTTTTTT.

The chain has TRBV7-3 and TRBJ1-5; the D is unclear. Germline CDR1 and CDR2: SGHTA and FQGTGA. V was pared by 1 base and J by 5 bases, with 12 bases between. The CDR3 totals 15 residues. This CDR3 reads CASSLSREIDQPQHF. The CDR3 DNA is TGTGCCAGCAGCTTAAGTCGGGAGATCGATCAGCCCCAGCATTTT.

The chain combines TRBV28 with TRBJ1-2, with D tentatively TRBD1 (5 bases). V shed 4 bases and J shed 5 bases, with 14 bases lying between them. This CDR3 has 14 amino acids. CDR1 MDHEN and CDR2 SYDVKM come from the germline V gene. CDR3 residues: CASSSPQGWYGYTF. The CDR3 DNA sequence: TGTGCCAGCAGTTCCCCCCAGGGCTGGTATGGCTACACCTTC.

The chain's CDR3 is CTSSQDVSWPSGISKHNEQFF. The CDR3 DNA is TGCACCAGCAGCCAAGACGTGAGTTGGCCTAGCGGGATTTCCAAACATAATGAGCAGTTCTTC. The chain has TRBV1 and TRBJ2-1; the table calls TRBD2, which could not be checked here. TRBV1 represents a pseudogene. This CDR3 has 21 residues.

This clone came up a few times. The chain is built from TRBV19 and TRBJ1-1; 7 bases align to TRBD1. V was pared by 1 base and J by 3 bases, with 8 bases of the junction left unmatched. Germline V gene lookup returns CDR1 LNHDA and CDR2 SQIVND (reference sequence). This CDR3 comprises 16 residues. As DNA, the CDR3 is TGTGCCAGTAGTATAGCGTTGGGACAGCCTTACACTGAAGCTTTCTTT. Protein product: CASSIALGQPYTEAFF.

The CDR3 nucleotides read TGTGCCAGCAGCGCCGGGACAACCCAGTACTTC. It encodes CASSAGTTQYF. The chain combines TRBV9 with TRBJ2-5, with D perhaps matching TRBD1 (6 bases). The CDR3 extends over 11 amino acids. The V end lost 3 bases, the J end lost 8 bases, and 8 bases lay between the germline ends. Germline V gives CDR1 SGDLS, CDR2 YYNGEE. The full variable domain, rest sourced from reference TRBV9 and TRBJ2-5, is DSGVTQTPKHLITATGQRVTLRCSPRSGDLSVYWYQQSLDQGLQFLIQYYNGEERAKGNILERFSAQQFPDLHSELNLSSLELGDSALYFCASSAGTTQYFGPGTRLLVL.

The chain uses TRBV5-1 and TRBJ2-1; 10 bases map to TRBD2. The germline CDR1 and CDR2 sequences are SGHRS and YFSETQ. J lost 3 bases, V lost 2 bases, and 20 bases had no gene match. CDR3 length: 21 residues. The CDR3 sequence: CASSLPSGRGIRVVNYNEQFF. The CDR3 bases are TGCGCCAGCAGCTTACCTAGCGGGAGAGGAATAAGGGTGGTTAACTACAATGAGCAGTTCTTC.

CDR3 DNA sequence: TGTGCCAGTAGTCCTAGACTAGCGGAACCAGTCCAAGAGACCCAGTACTTC. The encoded protein is CASSPRLAEPVQETQYF. The chain uses TRBV19 and TRBJ2-5; 9 nucleotides agree with TRBD2. CDR3 length: 17 residues. CDR1 LNHDA and CDR2 SQIVND come from the germline V gene (reference sequence). Trimming cost V 5 bases and J 1 base; bases outside gene matches: 11.

This clone was detected many times. The rearrangement uses TRBV14 and TRBJ1-2, with TRBD1 as a possible D gene (6 bases). Between the trimmed V and J ends, which lost 2 bases and 4 bases, there was a span of 32 bases. Germline CDR1 is SGHDN and CDR2 is FVKESK. The CDR3 is 21 residues long. CDR3 in amino acids: CASSQTRGVRSRTEGGYGYTF. In DNA, the CDR3 is TGTGCCAGCAGCCAAACTCGAGGAGTCAGGTCCCGGACAGAAGGCGGCTATGGCTACACCTTC.

J is TRBJ2-7 and V is TRBV7-6; 7 positions match TRBD2. Germline V CDR1 and CDR2: SGHVS, FNYEAQ. V lost 1 base and J lost 0; bases outside the gene matches: 3. CDR3 length: 15 amino acids. CDR3 coding DNA: TGTGCCAGCAGCTTAGACGGGACTATCTCCTACGAGCAGTACTTC. It yields the protein CASSLDGTISYEQYF.

This chain joins TRBV24-1 and TRBJ2-7, with TRBD2 matching over 12 bases. After removal of 6 bases from V and 2 bases from J, the junction contained 4 bases not matched to a gene. The CDR3 consists of 15 residues. The germline CDR1 and CDR2 sequences are KGHDR and SFDVKD. The CDR3 DNA is TGTGCCACCAGTACTAGCGGGAGGCTCCCCTACGAGCAGTACTTC. Amino acid sequence: CATSTSGRLPYEQYF.

The chain recombines TRBV3-1 (or the pseudogene TRBV3-2) with TRBJ1-2; TRBD1 matches 11 bases. Germline-derived CDR1 and CDR2 are LGHDT and YNNKEL (reference sequence). With V trimmed by 0 bases and J by 2 bases, 11 bases remained unmatched. This CDR3 spans 19 amino acids. The CDR3 DNA reads as TGTGCCAGCAGCCAAGATCGTTTTCGGGGGACAGGGGGGAACTATGGCTACACCTTC. It specifies CASSQDRFRGTGGNYGYTF.

The chain links TRBV7-2 to TRBJ1-1, with D tentatively TRBD1 (6 bases). Looked up from germline, CDR1 is SGHTA and CDR2 is FQGNSA. The CDR3 contains 14 residues. V lost 5 bases to trimming and J lost 2 bases, with 12 bases between them. In DNA form, the CDR3 reads TGTGCCAGCAGCACACAGGGCGACAACACTGAAGCTTTCTTT. Translating it yields CASSTQGDNTEAFF.

The CDR3 loop reads CSVDTGTGANYGYTF. CDR3 DNA: TGCAGCGTAGACACCGGGACAGGGGCTAACTATGGCTACACCTTC. The chain is built from TRBV29-1 and TRBJ1-2; TRBD1 matches 10 bases. The CDR3 is made up of 15 amino acids. V lost 6 bases to trimming and J lost 0 bases; unmatched junction nucleotides: 7. CDR1 and CDR2 from the germline V gene are SQVTM and ANQGSEA.

This clone was seen only a few times. The gene calls are TRBV6-4 and TRBJ2-7; weak D call: TRBD2 (6 bases). V lost 4 bases and J lost 0, with 13 bases in between. Germline CDR1 MRHNA, CDR2 SNTAGT. The CDR3 length is 15 residues. The CDR3 loop reads CASSAQSGPSYEQYF. In nucleotides, the CDR3 is TGTGCCAGCAGTGCCCAGAGCGGGCCCTCCTACGAGCAGTACTTC.

The rearrangement uses TRBV5-1 and TRBJ2-7; TRBD1 matches at 7 bases. Germline loops: CDR1 SGHRS, CDR2 YFSETQ. The V segment lost 5 bases and the J segment 5 bases; nucleotides outside the gene matches: 4. This CDR3 has 12 amino acids. The CDR3: CASRTGSDEQYF. CDR3 bases: TGCGCCAGCAGGACAGGGAGCGACGAGCAGTACTTC.

This clone was detected once. This sequence joins TRBV10-3 and TRBJ2-7; D is ambiguous. With 4 bases removed from V and 0 bases from J, the gap between germline ends came to 7 bases. Germline CDR1 ENHRY, CDR2 SYGVKD. CDR3 size: 13 residues. In DNA form, the CDR3 reads TGTGCCATCAGTGTCCAGGCCTCCTACGAGCAGTACTTC. This gives the protein CAISVQASYEQYF.

The chain carries TRBV6-5 and TRBJ1-4, with 8 bases matching TRBD1. In germline, CDR1 is MNHEY, CDR2 SVGAGI. This CDR3 region has 15 residues. V trimming: 2 bases; J trimming: 3 bases; junction bases outside the gene matches: 2. CDR3 amino acids: CASSYRQGPNEKLFF. The CDR3 DNA follows: TGTGCCAGCAGTTACCGACAGGGGCCTAATGAAAAACTGTTTTTT.

The genes are TRBV2 and TRBJ1-6; 7 bases agree with TRBD1. The germline gives CDR1 SNHLY, CDR2 FYNNEI. Germline trimming cut 2 bases from V and 10 bases from J; bases unmatched to any gene: 2. CDR3 length equals 13 residues. The CDR3 reads CASSENRGSPLHF. The DNA for the CDR3 is TGTGCCAGCAGTGAAAACAGGGGATCACCCCTCCACTTT.

The V gene is TRBV27, the J gene TRBJ2-7, with D possibly TRBD2 on 5 matching bases. V was shortened by 6 bases and J by 3 bases, with 18 bases between the two germline ends. The CDR3 is 15 residues long. Germline assignment: CDR1 MNHEY and CDR2 SMNVEV (reference sequence). CDR3 nucleotides: TGTGCCAGCAGCCCAGCGGCGCGTTATCTCTACGAGCAGTACTTC. Translating it yields CASSPAARYLYEQYF.